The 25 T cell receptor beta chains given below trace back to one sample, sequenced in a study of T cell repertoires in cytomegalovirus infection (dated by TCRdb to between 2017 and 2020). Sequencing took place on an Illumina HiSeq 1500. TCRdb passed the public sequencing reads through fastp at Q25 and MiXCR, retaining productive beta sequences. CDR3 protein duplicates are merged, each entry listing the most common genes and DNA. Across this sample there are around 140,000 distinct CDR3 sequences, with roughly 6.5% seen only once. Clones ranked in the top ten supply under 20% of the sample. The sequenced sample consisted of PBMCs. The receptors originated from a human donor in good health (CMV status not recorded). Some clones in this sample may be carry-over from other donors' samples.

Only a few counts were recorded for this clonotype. The DNA for the CDR3 is TGTGCCAGCAGGAAAGATATCATGAACACTGAAGCTTTCTTT. Its translation: CASRKDIMNTEAFF. This chain joins TRBV6-6 and TRBJ1-1, with D unresolved. Germline CDR1 MNHNY, CDR2 SVGAGI (reference sequence). Trimming removed 6 bases at V and 0 bases at J, with 11 bases between. This CDR3 contains 14 residues.

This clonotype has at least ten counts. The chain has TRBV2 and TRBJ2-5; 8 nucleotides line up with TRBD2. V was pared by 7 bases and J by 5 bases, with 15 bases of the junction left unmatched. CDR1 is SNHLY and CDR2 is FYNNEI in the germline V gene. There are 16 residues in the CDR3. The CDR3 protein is CASTQTAGGVPETQYF. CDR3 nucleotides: TGTGCCAGCACTCAAACAGCCGGGGGGGTCCCCGAGACCCAGTACTTC. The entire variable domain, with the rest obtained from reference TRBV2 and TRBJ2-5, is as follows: EPEVTQTPSHQVTQMGQEVILRCVPISNHLYFYWYRQILGQKVEFLVSFYNNEISEKSEIFDDQFSVERPDGSNFTLKIRSTKLEDSAMYFCASTQTAGGVPETQYFGPGTRLLVL.

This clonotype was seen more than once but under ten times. As DNA, the CDR3 is TGTGCCAGCAGTAAACAAAATATGAACACTGAAGCTTTCTTT. Its protein is CASSKQNMNTEAFF. The chain is built from TRBV6-7 and TRBJ1-1, with D uncertain. TRBV6-7 is noted as an ORF with a role that remains uncertain. The CDR3 extends over 14 amino acids. Trimming removed 5 bases at V and 0 bases at J, with 10 bases between.

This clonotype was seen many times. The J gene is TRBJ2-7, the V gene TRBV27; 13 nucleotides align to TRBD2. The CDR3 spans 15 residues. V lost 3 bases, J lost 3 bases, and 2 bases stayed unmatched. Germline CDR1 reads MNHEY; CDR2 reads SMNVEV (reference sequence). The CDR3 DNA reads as TGTGCCAGCAGTTTTGGACTAGCGGGGGACTACGAGCAGTACTTC. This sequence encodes CASSFGLAGDYEQYF.

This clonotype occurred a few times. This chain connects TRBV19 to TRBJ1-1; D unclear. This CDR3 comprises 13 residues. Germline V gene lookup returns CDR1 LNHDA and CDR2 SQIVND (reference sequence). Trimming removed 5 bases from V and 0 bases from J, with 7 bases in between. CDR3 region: CASSVILNTEAFF. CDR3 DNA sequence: TGTGCCAGTAGTGTTATACTGAACACTGAAGCTTTCTTT.

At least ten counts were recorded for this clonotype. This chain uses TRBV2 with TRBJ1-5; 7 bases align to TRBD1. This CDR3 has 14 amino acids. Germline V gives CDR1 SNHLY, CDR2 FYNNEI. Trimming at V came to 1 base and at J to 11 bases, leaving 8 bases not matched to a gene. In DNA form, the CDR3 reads TGTGCCAGCAGTGAAGTTCCAGGGGGATTGGCCCAGCATTTT. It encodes CASSEVPGGLAQHF.

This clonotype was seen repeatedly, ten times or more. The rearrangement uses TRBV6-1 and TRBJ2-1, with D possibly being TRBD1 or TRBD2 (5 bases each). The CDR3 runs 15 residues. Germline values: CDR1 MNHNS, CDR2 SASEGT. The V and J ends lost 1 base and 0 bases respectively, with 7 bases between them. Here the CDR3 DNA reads TGTGCCAGCAGTGAAGGGGGGAGCTCCTACAATGAGCAGTTCTTC. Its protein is CASSEGGSSYNEQFF.

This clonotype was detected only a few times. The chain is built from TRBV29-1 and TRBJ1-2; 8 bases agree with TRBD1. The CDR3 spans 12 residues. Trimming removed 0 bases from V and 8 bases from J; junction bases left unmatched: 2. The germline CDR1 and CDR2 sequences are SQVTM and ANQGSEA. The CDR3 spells CSVEDPGGGYTF. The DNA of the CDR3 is TGCAGCGTTGAAGATCCAGGGGGCGGCTACACCTTC. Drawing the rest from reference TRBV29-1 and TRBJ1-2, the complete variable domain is SAVISQKPSRDICQRGTSLTIQCQVDSQVTMMFWYRQQPGQSLTLIATANQGSEATYESGFVIDKFPISRPNLTFSTLTVSNMSPEDSSIYLCSVEDPGGGYTFGSGTRLTVV.

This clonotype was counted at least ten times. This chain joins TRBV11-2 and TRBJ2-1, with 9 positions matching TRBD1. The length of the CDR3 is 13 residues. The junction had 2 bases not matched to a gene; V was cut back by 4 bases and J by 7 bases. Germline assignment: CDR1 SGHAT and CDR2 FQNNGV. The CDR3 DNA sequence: TGTGCCAGCAGCTCGGACAGGGGTAATGAGCAGTTCTTC. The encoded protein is CASSSDRGNEQFF.

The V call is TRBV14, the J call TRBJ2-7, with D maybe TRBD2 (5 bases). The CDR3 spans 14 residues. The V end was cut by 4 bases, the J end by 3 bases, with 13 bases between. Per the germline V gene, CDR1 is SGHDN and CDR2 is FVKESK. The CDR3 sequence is CASSPVAGVYEQYF. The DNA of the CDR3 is TGTGCCAGCAGCCCCGTCGCGGGTGTCTACGAGCAGTACTTC.

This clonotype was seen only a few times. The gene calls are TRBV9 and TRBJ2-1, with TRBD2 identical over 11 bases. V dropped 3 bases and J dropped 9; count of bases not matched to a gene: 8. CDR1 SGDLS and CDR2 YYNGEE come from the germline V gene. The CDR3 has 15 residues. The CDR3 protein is CASSAPGLAATEQFF. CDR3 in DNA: TGTGCCAGCAGCGCCCCGGGACTAGCGGCGACTGAGCAGTTCTTC. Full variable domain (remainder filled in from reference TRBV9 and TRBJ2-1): DSGVTQTPKHLITATGQRVTLRCSPRSGDLSVYWYQQSLDQGLQFLIQYYNGEERAKGNILERFSAQQFPDLHSELNLSSLELGDSALYFCASSAPGLAATEQFFGPGTRLTVL.

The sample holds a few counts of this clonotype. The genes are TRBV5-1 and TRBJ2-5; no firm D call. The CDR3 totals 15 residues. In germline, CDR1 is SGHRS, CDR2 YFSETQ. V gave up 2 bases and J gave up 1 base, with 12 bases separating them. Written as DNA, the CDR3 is TGCGCCAGCAGCTTCCGACCCGAGAGCCAAGAGACCCAGTACTTC. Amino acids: CASSFRPESQETQYF.

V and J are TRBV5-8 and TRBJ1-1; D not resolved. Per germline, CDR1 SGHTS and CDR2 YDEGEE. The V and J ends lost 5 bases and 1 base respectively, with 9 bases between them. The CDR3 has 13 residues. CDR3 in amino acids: CASSTDPNTEAFF. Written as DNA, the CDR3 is TGTGCCAGCAGTACCGACCCGAACACTGAAGCTTTCTTT. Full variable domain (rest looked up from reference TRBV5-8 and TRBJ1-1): EAGVTQSPTHLIKTRGQQATLRCSPISGHTSVYWYQQALGLGLQFLLWYDEGEERNRGNFPPRFSGRQFPNYSSELNVNALELEDSALYLCASSTDPNTEAFFGQGTRLTVV.

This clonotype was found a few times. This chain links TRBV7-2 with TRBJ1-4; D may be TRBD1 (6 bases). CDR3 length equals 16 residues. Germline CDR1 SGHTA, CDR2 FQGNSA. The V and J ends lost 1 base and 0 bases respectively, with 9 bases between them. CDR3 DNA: TGTGCCAGCAGCTTAGTGGCAGGGGCAACTAATGAAAAACTGTTTTTT. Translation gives CASSLVAGATNEKLFF.

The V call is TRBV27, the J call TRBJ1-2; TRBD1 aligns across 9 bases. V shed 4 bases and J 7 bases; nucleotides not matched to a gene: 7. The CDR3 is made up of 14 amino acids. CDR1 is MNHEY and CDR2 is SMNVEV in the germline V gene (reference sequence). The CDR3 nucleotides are TGTGCCAGCAGTTCGGCGGGACAGGGTTCTGGCTACACCTTC. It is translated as CASSSAGQGSGYTF.

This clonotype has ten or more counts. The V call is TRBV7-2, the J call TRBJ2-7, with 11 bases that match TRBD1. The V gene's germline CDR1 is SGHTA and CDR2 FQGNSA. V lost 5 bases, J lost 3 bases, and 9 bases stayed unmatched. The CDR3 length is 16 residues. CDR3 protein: CASSLTTGTGGYEQYF. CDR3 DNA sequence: TGTGCCAGCAGCCTTACAACCGGGACAGGGGGCTACGAGCAGTACTTC.

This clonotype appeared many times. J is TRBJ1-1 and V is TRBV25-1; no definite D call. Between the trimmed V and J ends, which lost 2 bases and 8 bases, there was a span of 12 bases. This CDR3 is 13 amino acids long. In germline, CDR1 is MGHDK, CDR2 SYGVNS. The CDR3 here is CASSERTRSEAFF. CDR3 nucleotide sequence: TGTGCCAGCAGTGAAAGGACGAGGTCCGAAGCTTTCTTT.

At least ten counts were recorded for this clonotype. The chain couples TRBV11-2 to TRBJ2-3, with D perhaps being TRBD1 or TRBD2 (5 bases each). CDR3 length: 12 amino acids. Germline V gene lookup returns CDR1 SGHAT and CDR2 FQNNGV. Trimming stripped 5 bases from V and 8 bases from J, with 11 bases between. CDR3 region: CASSTGARTQYF. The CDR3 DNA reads TGTGCCAGCAGCACCGGGGCGCGTACGCAGTATTTT.

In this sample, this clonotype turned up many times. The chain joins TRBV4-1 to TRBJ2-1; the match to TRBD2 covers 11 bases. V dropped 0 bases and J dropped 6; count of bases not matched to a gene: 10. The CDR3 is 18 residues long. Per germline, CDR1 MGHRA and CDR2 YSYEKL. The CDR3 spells CASSQDFLRLAGGNEQFF. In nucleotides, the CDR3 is TGCGCCAGCAGCCAAGACTTCCTTCGGCTAGCGGGGGGCAATGAGCAGTTCTTC.

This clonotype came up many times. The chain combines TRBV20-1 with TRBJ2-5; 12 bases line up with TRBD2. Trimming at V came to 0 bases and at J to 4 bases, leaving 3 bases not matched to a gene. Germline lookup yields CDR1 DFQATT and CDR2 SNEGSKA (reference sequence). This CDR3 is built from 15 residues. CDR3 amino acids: CSARDLAGGRETQYF. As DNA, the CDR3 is TGCAGTGCTAGAGATCTAGCGGGGGGGCGAGAGACCCAGTACTTC.

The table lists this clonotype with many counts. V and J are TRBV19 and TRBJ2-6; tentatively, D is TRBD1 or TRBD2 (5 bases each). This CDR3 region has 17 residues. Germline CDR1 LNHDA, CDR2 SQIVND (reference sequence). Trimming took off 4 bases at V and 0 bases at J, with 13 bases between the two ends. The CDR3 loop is CASSTTGTRSGANVLTF. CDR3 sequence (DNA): TGTGCCAGTAGTACCACCGGGACCCGCTCTGGGGCCAACGTCCTGACTTTC.

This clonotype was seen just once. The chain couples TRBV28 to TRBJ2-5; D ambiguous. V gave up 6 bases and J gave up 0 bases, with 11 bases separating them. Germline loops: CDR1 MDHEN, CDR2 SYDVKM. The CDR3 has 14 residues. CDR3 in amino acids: CASRQTSYQETQYF. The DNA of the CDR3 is TGTGCCAGCAGGCAGACTTCTTACCAAGAGACCCAGTACTTC.

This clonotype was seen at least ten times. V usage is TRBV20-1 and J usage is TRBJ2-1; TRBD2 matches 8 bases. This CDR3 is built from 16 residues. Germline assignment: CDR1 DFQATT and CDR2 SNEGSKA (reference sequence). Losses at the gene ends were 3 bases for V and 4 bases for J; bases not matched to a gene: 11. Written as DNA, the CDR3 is TGCAGTGCTAGCCGGGGGGGGACTACCGGATACAATGAGCAGTTCTTC. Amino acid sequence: CSASRGGTTGYNEQFF.

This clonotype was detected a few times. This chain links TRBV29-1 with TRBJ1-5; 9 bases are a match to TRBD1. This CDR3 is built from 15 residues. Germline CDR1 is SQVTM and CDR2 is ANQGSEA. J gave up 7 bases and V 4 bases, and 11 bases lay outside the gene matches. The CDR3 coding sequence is TGCAGCGTTGGGGGGACAGGGAGTGGGGGGCAGCCCCAGCATTTT. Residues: CSVGGTGSGGQPQHF.

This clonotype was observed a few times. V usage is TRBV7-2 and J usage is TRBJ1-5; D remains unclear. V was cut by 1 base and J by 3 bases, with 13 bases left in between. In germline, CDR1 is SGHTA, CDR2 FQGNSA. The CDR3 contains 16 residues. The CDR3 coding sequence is TGTGCCAGCAGCTTAGTCTCGCGGGCTTACAATCAGCCCCAGCATTTT. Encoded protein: CASSLVSRAYNQPQHF.